These T cell receptor beta chains were read from a single sample in a study of low-dose radiotherapy and immunotherapy resistance in tumors. TCRdb re-called the reads with MiXCR, one entry per CDR3 protein. The table shows tens of thousands of distinct CDR3 sequences, with around 30% occurring only once. The starting material was PBMCs, obtained before treatment. The receptors were gathered from a female donor with ovarian cancer. The CDR3 runs from the conserved cysteine through the conserved F or W. Each record gives: clone size, D gene, J gene, V gene, CDR3 DNA, CDR3 protein. The D gene is left open where the match is weak. Clone size appears in some rows only: once, few, many, or a class for an expanded clone.

clone_size: -
d_call: -
j_call: TRBJ2-7
v_call: TRBV6-2/TRBV6-3
cdr3_nt: TGTGCTAGCGGTCTGGGGACCGGGACCTACGAGCAGTACTTC
cdr3_aa: CASGLGTGTYEQYF

clone_size: many
d_call: -
j_call: TRBJ2-4
v_call: TRBV12-3/TRBV12-4
cdr3_nt: TGTGCCAGCAATCACGGTCCAGGAAACATTCAGTACTTC
cdr3_aa: CASNHGPGNIQYF

clone_size: many
d_call: TRBD1
j_call: TRBJ2-7
v_call: TRBV29-1
cdr3_nt: TGCAGCGTCCTAGGACAGGGGTACGAGCAGTACTTC
cdr3_aa: CSVLGQGYEQYF

clone_size: -
d_call: TRBD2
j_call: TRBJ2-5
v_call: TRBV3-1
cdr3_nt: TGTGCCAGCAGCCAAGCTTCGACTAGCGGGCGCTTCGCGGAGACCCAGTACTTC
cdr3_aa: CASSQASTSGRFAETQYF

clone_size: many
d_call: TRBD1
j_call: TRBJ1-5
v_call: TRBV30
cdr3_nt: TGTGCCTGGAGTGTAGGCAGGGGGCCTCAGCCCCAGCATTTT
cdr3_aa: CAWSVGRGPQPQHF

clone_size: -
d_call: -
j_call: TRBJ2-4
v_call: TRBV16
cdr3_nt: TGTGCCAGCAGCCAATCGGGCCCCAAAAACATTCAGTACTTC
cdr3_aa: CASSQSGPKNIQYF

clone_size: many
d_call: -
j_call: TRBJ1-1
v_call: TRBV18
cdr3_nt: TGTGCCAGCTCACCTCCGACAGTTTTGAACACTGAAGCTTTCTTT
cdr3_aa: CASSPPTVLNTEAFF

clone_size: many
d_call: TRBD1
j_call: TRBJ2-3
v_call: TRBV5-1
cdr3_nt: TGCGCCAGCAGCTTTCGGACAGGGGGAGGCACAGATACGCAGTATTTT
cdr3_aa: CASSFRTGGGTDTQYF

clone_size: -
d_call: -
j_call: TRBJ1-6
v_call: TRBV5-3
cdr3_nt: TGTGCCAGCAGGTCGGGGTCTTCTAATTCACCCCTCCACTTT
cdr3_aa: CASRSGSSNSPLHF

clone_size: many
d_call: -
j_call: TRBJ1-1
v_call: TRBV29-1
cdr3_nt: TGCAGCGTGGGGGGGGGGATTGACACTGAAGCTTTCTTT
cdr3_aa: CSVGGGIDTEAFF

clone_size: many
d_call: -
j_call: TRBJ2-1
v_call: TRBV27
cdr3_nt: TGTGCCACCAGTACAAGGACTGGGTCCTACAATGAGCAGTTCTTC
cdr3_aa: CATSTRTGSYNEQFF

clone_size: -
d_call: -
j_call: TRBJ2-5
v_call: TRBV5-4
cdr3_nt: TGTGCCAGCAGCCGTGGGGGAGACGAGACCCAGTACTTC
cdr3_aa: CASSRGGDETQYF

clone_size: -
d_call: TRBD1
j_call: TRBJ1-1
v_call: TRBV7-3
cdr3_nt: TGTGCCAGCAGCCACGGACAGGGTAGAACTGAAGCTTTCTTT
cdr3_aa: CASSHGQGRTEAFF

clone_size: many
d_call: TRBD2
j_call: TRBJ2-3
v_call: TRBV5-6
cdr3_nt: TGTGCCAGCAGTCCAATGGGGACTAGCGATGATACGCAGTATTTT
cdr3_aa: CASSPMGTSDDTQYF

clone_size: many
d_call: -
j_call: TRBJ1-2
v_call: TRBV6-6
cdr3_nt: TGTGCCAGCACCTCCTGGGGGGGGGGCTACACCTTC
cdr3_aa: CASTSWGGGYTF

clone_size: many
d_call: -
j_call: TRBJ1-5
v_call: TRBV19
cdr3_nt: TGTGCCAGTAGCCCGCTGGGAGCTAGCAATCAGCCCCAGCATTTT
cdr3_aa: CASSPLGASNQPQHF

clone_size: -
d_call: -
j_call: TRBJ2-3
v_call: TRBV2
cdr3_nt: TGTGCCAGCAGTGAAGTGGGAGAGGTTGAGGGGCCGGCAGATACGCAGTATTTT
cdr3_aa: CASSEVGEVEGPADTQYF

clone_size: many
d_call: TRBD1
j_call: TRBJ2-7
v_call: TRBV10-1
cdr3_nt: TGCGCCAGCAGTGAGACCCTGGGACAGTCCTACGAGCAGTACTTC
cdr3_aa: CASSETLGQSYEQYF